The present T cell receptor (beta chain) was sequenced within a study of blood T cells in healthy people across ages (dated by TCRdb to between 2014 and 2017). Broadly, across the study: In model experiments, roughly one uniquely barcoded TCR beta cDNA molecule per two T cells was captured by template switching. Age-related changes in TCR beta repertoire diversity were measured in the study by deep sequencing normalized with unique cDNA molecular identifiers. The donors were split into four age groups: young (average 16 years), middle-aged (around 40), aged (approximately 60) and long-lived (roughly 86). To avoid experimental bias, donors of different ages were spread randomly across the sequencing lanes. Using the same blood draw, the study looked at two additional independent replicas of 1 million unique cDNA reads for two donors, one aged 18 to 29 and the other aged 80 or older.

Library generation was performed with 5' RACE. The second PCR ran for about 6 to 12 cycles and used a J-beta primer mix along with a sample-barcoded 5' primer. Each TCR beta cDNA molecule received a unique molecular identifier from a template-switch 5' adaptor carrying 12 random nucleotides. Each sample yielded at least 3 million CDR3-containing paired-end reads. First-strand cDNA synthesis was performed from all RNA using the Mint cDNA synthesis kit, with priming by a TRBC-specific oligonucleotide. Following uracil-DNA glycosylase treatment, a first 18-cycle PCR with universal primers M1SS and BC2_uni_R was performed on all cDNA. In the source study's methods: For normalization, 1 million high-quality reads were randomly selected from each sample, with every read carrying a distinct molecular identifier. Reads with shared molecular identifiers were discarded instead of being binned into consensus sequences. MiTCR, set to a Q25 quality threshold and the strictest error-elimination algorithm, was used for CDR3 identification, clonotype clustering and error correction. A nonparametric unseen species model with Euler transformation was used to estimate a lower bound on total TCR beta diversity. TCRdb's own reprocessing of the public reads used fastp at Q25 and MiXCR and kept productive beta chains. Each entry merges the rows of one CDR3 protein and shows their most common DNA and genes. The authors' filters were not applied to this entry. The sample profile shows 1,800,000 or so distinct CDR3 sequences; roughly two fifths of them were found once. The ten largest account for 23% of the sample.

The donors were some 39 Caucasian individuals from Russia, aged 6 to 90 years, who were systemically healthy. Approximately 10 milliliters of peripheral blood were collected from each donor into EDTA-treated Vacutainer tubes. Ficoll-Paque density-gradient centrifugation was used to isolate PBMCs, with at least 6 million per sample. Total RNA, at least 6 micrograms per sample, was extracted from PBMCs with Trizol reagent. Naive CD45RAhigh/CD27high T cell percentages were measured by flow cytometry on a PBMC aliquot from every donor. Comment on this clonotype: Its antigen is still unknown. Mismatch with germline at one junction end may stem from a read error.

General findings and caveats noted by the study authors: Compared with the aged group, the long-lived group had more naive CD4+ T cells, fewer expanded clones and increased TCR diversity, suggesting age selection. Donor CMV infection status was unknown, potentially confounding age-related changes in expanded clonotypes. As age increased, observed TCR beta diversity per million T cells dropped in a roughly linear way, and a significant reduction was already evident by age around 41. The percentage of naive T cells measured by flow cytometry correlated strongly with observed TCR beta diversity. Bulk unsorted PBMC profiling prevented conclusive comparison of naive and antigen-experienced compartments. Estimates of total diversity from one million sequenced T cells were regarded as lower bounds and underestimates.

The CDR3 runs 14 amino acids, cysteine and phenylalanine included. Of all the DNA, just the CDR3 is kept, 42 bases in frame from base 1. The germline V gene (reference sequence) gives CDR1 as DFQATT and CDR2 as SNEGSKA. The chain is encoded by TRBV20-1 joined to TRBJ2-1; the D region possibly corresponds to TRBD1 (6 bases align). The origin of this receptor is a human donor in good health. The material sequenced was blood. The CDR3 has the sequence CSAWDTSSYNEQFF. The nucleotide sequence is TGCAGTGCTTGGGACACCAGCTCCTACAACGAGCAGTTCTTC.